This T cell receptor beta chain derives from a study of PD-L1 blockade in urothelial cancer. Across the study: Previous chemotherapy exposure amounted to 0 to 3 regimens for patients. Samples of blood were analyzed 3 weeks (second dose) and 6 weeks after treatment start.

Method: immunoSEQ multiplex PCR; TCRdb's copy keeps in-frame clones and lacks some. The sample records about 49,000 clones, more than 65% being singletons. Study outcomes and limitations: At 3 weeks on treatment, tumor-associated clones expanded more with durable benefit.

As for this clone: The antigen remains undetermined.

J lost 2 bases, V lost 0 bases, and 6 bases had no gene match. The CDR3 spans 16 residues. The germline V gene encodes CDR1 LNHDA and CDR2 SQIVND (reference sequence). This sample's time point: pretreatment peripheral blood. Patients yielded 1 to 8 samples each, pretreatment and on-treatment. The sequencing here drew on PBMCs, taken around atezolizumab (anti-PD-L1) treatment. The chain links TRBV19 to TRBJ1-1; 7 bases are shared with TRBD1. This receptor was obtained from a man aged 65 to 79 with urothelial cancer. CDR3 in amino acids: CASSIEKTGPNTEAFF. The CDR3, as DNA: TGTGCCAGTAGTATAGAGAAGACAGGGCCTAACACTGAAGCTTTCTTT.